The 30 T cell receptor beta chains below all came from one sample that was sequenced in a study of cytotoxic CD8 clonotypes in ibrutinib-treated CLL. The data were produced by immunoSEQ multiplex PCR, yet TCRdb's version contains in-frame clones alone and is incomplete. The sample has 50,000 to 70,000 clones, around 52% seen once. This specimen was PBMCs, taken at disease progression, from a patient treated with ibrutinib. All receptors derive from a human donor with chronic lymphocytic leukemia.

The CDR3 sequence is CASQVGWTGTSNQPQHF. The DNA for the CDR3 is TGTGCCAGTCAAGTGGGTTGGACAGGGACTAGCAATCAGCCCCAGCATTTT. This sequence joins TRBV19 and TRBJ1-5; the match to TRBD1 covers 8 bases. This CDR3 is 17 amino acids long. The germline V gene encodes CDR1 LNHDA and CDR2 SQIVND (reference sequence). V lost 8 bases to trimming and J lost 0 bases; unmatched junction nucleotides: 12.

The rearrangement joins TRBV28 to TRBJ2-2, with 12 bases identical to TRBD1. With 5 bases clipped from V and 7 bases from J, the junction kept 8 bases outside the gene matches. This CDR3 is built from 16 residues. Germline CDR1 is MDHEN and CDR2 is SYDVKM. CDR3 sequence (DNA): TGTGCCAGCAGTCCCGGGGACAGGGGGCGAAGCGGGGAGCTGTTTTTT. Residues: CASSPGDRGRSGELFF.

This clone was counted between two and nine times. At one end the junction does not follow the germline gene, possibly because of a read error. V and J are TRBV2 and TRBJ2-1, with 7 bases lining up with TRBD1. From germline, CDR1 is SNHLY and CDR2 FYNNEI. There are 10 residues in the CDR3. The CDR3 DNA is TGTGCCGGACTCGACAGGGTTTGTGTCTTC. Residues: CAGLDRVCVF.

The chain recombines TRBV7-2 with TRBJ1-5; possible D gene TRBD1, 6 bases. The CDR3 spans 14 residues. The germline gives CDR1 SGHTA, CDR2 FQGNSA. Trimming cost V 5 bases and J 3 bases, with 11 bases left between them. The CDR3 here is CASSRGGNNQPQHF. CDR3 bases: TGTGCCAGCAGCCGAGGGGGTAACAATCAGCCCCAGCATTTT. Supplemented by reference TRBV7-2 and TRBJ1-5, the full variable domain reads GAGVSQSPSNKVTEKGKDVELRCDPISGHTALYWYRQSLGQGLEFLIYFQGNSAPDKSGLPSDRFSAERTGGSVSTLTIQRTQQEDSAVYLCASSRGGNNQPQHFGDGTRLSIL.

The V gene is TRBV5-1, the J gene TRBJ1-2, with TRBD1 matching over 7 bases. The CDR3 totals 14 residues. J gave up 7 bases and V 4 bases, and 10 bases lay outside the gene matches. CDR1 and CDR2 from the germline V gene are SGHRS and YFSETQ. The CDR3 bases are TGCGCCAGCAGCCCGGACGTCAGGGGGTCTGGCTACACCTTC. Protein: CASSPDVRGSGYTF.

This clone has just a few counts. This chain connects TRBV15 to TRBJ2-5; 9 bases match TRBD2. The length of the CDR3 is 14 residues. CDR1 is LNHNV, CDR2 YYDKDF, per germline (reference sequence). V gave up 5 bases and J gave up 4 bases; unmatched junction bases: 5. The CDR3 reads CATSAPGLAETQYF. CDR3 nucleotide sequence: TGTGCCACCAGCGCCCCGGGACTAGCAGAGACCCAGTACTTC.

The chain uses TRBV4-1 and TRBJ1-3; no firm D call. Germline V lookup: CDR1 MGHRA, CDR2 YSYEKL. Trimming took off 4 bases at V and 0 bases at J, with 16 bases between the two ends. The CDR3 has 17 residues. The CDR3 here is CASSRSAWALSGNTIYF. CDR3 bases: TGCGCCAGCAGCCGATCAGCTTGGGCCCTCTCTGGAAACACCATATATTTT.

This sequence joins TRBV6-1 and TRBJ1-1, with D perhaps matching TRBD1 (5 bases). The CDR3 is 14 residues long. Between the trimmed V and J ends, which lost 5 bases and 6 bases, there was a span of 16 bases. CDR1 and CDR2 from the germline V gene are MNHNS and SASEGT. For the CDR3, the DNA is TGTGCCAGCAGTACCCCGGGACCTCCAGCTGAAGCTTTCTTT. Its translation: CASSTPGPPAEAFF.

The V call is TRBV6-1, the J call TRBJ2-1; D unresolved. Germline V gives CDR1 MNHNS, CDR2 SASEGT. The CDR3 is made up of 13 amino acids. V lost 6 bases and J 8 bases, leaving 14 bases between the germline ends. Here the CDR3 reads CASSPSSGYEQFF. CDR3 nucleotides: TGTGCCAGCAGCCCCTCCTCAGGATATGAGCAGTTCTTC.

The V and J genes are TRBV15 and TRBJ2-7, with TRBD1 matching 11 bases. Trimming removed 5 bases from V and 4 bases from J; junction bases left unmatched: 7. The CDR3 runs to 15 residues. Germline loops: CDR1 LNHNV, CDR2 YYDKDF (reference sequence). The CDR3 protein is CATSPGGTGGYEQYF. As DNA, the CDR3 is TGTGCCACCAGCCCTGGGGGGACAGGGGGTTACGAGCAGTACTTC. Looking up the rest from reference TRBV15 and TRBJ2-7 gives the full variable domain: DAMVIQNPRYQVTQFGKPVTLSCSQTLNHNVMYWYQQKSSQAPKLLFHYYDKDFNNEADTPDNFQSRRPNTSFCFLDIRSPGLGDTAMYLCATSPGGTGGYEQYFGPGTRLTVT.

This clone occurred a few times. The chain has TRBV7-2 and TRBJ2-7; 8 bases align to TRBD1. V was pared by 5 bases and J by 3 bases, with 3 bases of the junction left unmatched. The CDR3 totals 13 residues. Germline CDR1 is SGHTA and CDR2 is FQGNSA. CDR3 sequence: CASSVGTGYEQYF. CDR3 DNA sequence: TGTGCCAGCAGCGTAGGGACAGGCTACGAGCAGTACTTC.

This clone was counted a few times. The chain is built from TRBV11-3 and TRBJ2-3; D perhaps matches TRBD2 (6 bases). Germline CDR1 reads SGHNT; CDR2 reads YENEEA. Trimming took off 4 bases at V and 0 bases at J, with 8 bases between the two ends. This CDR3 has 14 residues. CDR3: CASSSGGSTDTQYF. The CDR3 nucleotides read TGTGCCAGCAGCTCCGGGGGTAGCACAGATACGCAGTATTTT.

DNA of the CDR3: TGTGCCAGCAGTTCGTCCGGTCAGAGCTATGGCTACACCTTC. Translated, it gives CASSSSGQSYGYTF. This chain connects TRBV6-5 to TRBJ1-2; D is ambiguous. The CDR3 is 14 amino acids. V gave up 4 bases and J gave up 4 bases, with 13 bases separating them. Germline V gene lookup returns CDR1 MNHEY and CDR2 SVGAGI.

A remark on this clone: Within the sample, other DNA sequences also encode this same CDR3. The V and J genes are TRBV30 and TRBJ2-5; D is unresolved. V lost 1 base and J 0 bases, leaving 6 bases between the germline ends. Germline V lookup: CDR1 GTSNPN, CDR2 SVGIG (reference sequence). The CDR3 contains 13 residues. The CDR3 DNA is TGTGCCTGGAGTGGGCTGTACCAAGAGACCCAGTACTTC. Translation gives CAWSGLYQETQYF.

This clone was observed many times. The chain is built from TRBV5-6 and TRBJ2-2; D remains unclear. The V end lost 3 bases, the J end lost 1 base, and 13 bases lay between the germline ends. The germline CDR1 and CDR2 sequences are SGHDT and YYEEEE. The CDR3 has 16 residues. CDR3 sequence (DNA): TGTGCCAGCAGCTACTACACAGTGGGGAACACCGGGGAGCTGTTTTTT. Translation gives CASSYYTVGNTGELFF.

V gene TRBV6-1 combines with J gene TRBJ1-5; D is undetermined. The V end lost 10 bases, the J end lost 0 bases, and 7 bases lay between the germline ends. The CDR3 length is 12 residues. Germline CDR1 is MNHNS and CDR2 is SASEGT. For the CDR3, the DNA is TGTGCCACAGTCGATAGCAATCAGCCCCAGCATTTT. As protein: CATVDSNQPQHF.

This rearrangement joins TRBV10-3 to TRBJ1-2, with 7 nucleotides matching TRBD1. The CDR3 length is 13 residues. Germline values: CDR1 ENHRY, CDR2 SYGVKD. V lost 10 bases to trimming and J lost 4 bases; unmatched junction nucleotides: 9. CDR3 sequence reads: CASAGGRGYGYTF. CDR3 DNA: TGTGCCAGCGCAGGGGGGCGAGGCTATGGCTACACCTTC.

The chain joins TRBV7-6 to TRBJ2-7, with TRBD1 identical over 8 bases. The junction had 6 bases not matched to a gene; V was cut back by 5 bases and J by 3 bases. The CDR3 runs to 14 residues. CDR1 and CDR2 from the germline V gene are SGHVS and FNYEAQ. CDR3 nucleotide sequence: TGTGCCAGCAGCCCACGGACAGGGAACTACGAGCAGTACTTC. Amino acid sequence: CASSPRTGNYEQYF. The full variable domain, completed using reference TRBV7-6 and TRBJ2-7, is GAGVSQSPRYKVTKRGQDVALRCDPISGHVSLYWYRQALGQGPEFLTYFNYEAQQDKSGLPNDRFSAERPEGSISTLTIQRTEQRDSAMYRCASSPRTGNYEQYFGPGTRLTVT.

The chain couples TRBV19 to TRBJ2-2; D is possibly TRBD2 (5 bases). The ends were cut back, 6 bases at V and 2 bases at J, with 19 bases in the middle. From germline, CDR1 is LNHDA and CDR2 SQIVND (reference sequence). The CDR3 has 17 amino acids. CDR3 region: CASRDFGWGLNTGELFF. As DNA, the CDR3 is TGTGCCAGTAGGGACTTTGGGTGGGGTCTCAACACCGGGGAGCTGTTTTTT.

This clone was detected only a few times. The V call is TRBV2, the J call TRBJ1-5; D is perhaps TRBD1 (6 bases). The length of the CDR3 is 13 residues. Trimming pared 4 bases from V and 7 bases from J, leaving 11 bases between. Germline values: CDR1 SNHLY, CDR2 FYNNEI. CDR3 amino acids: CASSAGERQPQHF. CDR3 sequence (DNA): TGTGCCAGCAGTGCAGGGGAGCGCCAGCCCCAGCATTTT. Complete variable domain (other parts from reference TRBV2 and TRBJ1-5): EPEVTQTPSHQVTQMGQEVILRCVPISNHLYFYWYRQILGQKVEFLVSFYNNEISEKSEIFDDQFSVERPDGSNFTLKIRSTKLEDSAMYFCASSAGERQPQHFGDGTRLSIL.

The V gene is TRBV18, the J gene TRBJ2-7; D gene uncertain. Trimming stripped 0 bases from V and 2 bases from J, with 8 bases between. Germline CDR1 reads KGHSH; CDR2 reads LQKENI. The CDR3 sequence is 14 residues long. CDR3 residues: CASSPPEKTYEQYF. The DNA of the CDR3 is TGTGCCAGCTCACCACCAGAAAAAACCTACGAGCAGTACTTC.

The CDR3 DNA is TGTGCCAGCAGCCAGGGAACAGGGGTAGTTAGTGGAAACACCATATATTTT. This encodes CASSQGTGVVSGNTIYF. The chain uses TRBV4-2 and TRBJ1-3; 7 positions match TRBD1. The CDR3 totals 17 residues. The V gene's germline CDR1 is LGHNA and CDR2 YNFKEQ. V was pared by 3 bases and J by 3 bases, with 11 bases of the junction left unmatched.

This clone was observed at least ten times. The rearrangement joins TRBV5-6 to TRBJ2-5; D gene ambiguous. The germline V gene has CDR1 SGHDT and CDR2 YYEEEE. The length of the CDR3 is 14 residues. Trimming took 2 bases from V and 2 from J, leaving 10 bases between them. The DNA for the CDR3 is TGTGCCAGCAGCTTCTTGGGTGGGCAAGAGACCCAGTACTTC. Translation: CASSFLGGQETQYF.

CDR3 nucleotides: TGTGCCAGCAGTGAAGTGGCCTCCGGACAGGGGAGGGGTGGCTACACCTTC. The encoded protein is CASSEVASGQGRGGYTF. This chain uses TRBV6-1 with TRBJ1-2, with 9 positions matching TRBD1. With V trimmed by 1 base and J by 7 bases, 13 bases remained unmatched. Germline CDR1 reads MNHNS; CDR2 reads SASEGT. The CDR3 is 17 residues long.

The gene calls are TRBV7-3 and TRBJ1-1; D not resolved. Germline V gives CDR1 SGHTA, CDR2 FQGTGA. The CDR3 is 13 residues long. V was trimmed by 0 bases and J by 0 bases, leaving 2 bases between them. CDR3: CASSLTMNTEAFF. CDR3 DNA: TGTGCCAGCAGCTTAACCATGAACACTGAAGCTTTCTTT.

The CDR3 sequence is CASSSEGGAPRRQFF. CDR3 bases: TGTGCCAGCAGCTCGGAAGGGGGGGCCCCTCGAAGGCAGTTCTTC. The rearrangement uses TRBV11-2 and TRBJ2-1; tentatively, D is TRBD2 (7 bases). The germline V gene has CDR1 SGHAT and CDR2 FQNNGV. The V and J ends lost 4 bases and 12 bases respectively, with 22 bases between them. The CDR3 runs to 15 residues.

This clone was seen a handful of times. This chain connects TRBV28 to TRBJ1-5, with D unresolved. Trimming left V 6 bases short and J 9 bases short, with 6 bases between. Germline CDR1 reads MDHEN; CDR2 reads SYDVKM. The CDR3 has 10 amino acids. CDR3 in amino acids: CASSSGPQHF. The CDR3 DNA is TGTGCCAGCAGCTCGGGGCCCCAGCATTTT.

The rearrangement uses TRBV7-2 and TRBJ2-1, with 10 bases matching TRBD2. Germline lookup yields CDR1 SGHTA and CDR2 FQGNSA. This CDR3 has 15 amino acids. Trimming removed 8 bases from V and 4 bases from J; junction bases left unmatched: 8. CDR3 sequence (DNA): TGTGCCAGCCGCCCCCCGGGACTAGCGTACAATGAGCAGTTCTTC. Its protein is CASRPPGLAYNEQFF.

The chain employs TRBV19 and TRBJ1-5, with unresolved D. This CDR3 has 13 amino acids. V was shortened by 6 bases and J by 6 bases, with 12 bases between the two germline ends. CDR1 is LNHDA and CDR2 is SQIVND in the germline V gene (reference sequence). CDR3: CASSPVVGQPQHF. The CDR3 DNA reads TGTGCCAGTAGCCCAGTCGTTGGTCAGCCCCAGCATTTT.

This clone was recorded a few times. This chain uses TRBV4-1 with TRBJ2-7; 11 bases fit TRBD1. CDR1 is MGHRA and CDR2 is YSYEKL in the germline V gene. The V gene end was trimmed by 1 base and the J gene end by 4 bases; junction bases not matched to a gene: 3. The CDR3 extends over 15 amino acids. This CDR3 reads CASSQVGQGAYEQYF. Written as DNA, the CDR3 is TGCGCCAGCAGCCAAGTCGGACAGGGGGCTTACGAGCAGTACTTC.